The 8 T cell receptor beta chains below were found in one sample sequenced in a study of tumor-infiltrating lymphocytes in primary liver carcinoma. The study co-extracted DNA and RNA from 20-30 mg of unsorted bulk tissue. A constant-region primer served to make TCR beta cDNA from about 490 ng total RNA. Researchers made the TCR beta libraries by running three nested multiplex PCR rounds with slightly modified ARM-PCR. Use of TRBV1-TRBV30 forward primers with a C-beta reverse primer characterized the first two PCR rounds, which lasted roughly 9 cycles each. TCRdb itself ran the multiplex PCR reads through MiXCR, one entry per CDR3 protein. The sample has some 25,000 distinct CDR3 sequences; around 78% are singletons. Input material: liver tumor tissue from sampling region 3. Subset reported: tumor region T3, left-lateral pole. These receptors were collected from a man aged 40-49 years with primary liver carcinoma and hepatitis B virus infection.

This clonotype is categorized as medium-sized. The chain carries TRBV6-6 and TRBJ2-7, with TRBD1 identical over 8 bases. V lost 7 bases and J lost 1; bases outside the gene matches: 6. This CDR3 is 14 amino acids long. Germline CDR1 reads MNHNY; CDR2 reads SVGAGI (reference sequence). The CDR3 region has the DNA TGTGCCAGCATGGCGACAGGGGCTTCCTACGAGCAGTACTTC. It is translated as CASMATGASYEQYF.

This clonotype is medium-sized in the sample. The chain combines TRBV29-1 with TRBJ2-7, with 9 bases matching TRBD1. The CDR3 runs 12 residues. CDR1 and CDR2 (germline): SQVTM, ANQGSEA. V shed 5 bases, J shed 3 bases, and the junction held 2 bases outside the gene matches. The CDR3 sequence: CSVSGQGYEQYF. The CDR3 DNA sequence: TGCAGCGTTTCGGGACAGGGCTACGAGCAGTACTTC.

Turning to this clonotype: At one end, the junction sequence differs from germline, possibly due to a read error. This sequence joins TRBV11-2 and TRBJ1-4; D is undetermined. The germline V gene has CDR1 SGHAT and CDR2 FQNNGV. The length of the CDR3 is 15 residues. This CDR3 reads CTGSLDGFANEKLFF. In nucleotides, the CDR3 is TGTACCGGCAGCTTAGACGGGTTCGCTAATGAAAAATTGTTTTTT.

In regard to this clonotype: Given the absence of the conserved phenylalanine or tryptophan at the CDR3 end, a read error is likely. The chain recombines TRBV12-3 or TRBV12-4 with TRBJ1-1, with TRBD1 matching 7 bases. V shed 9 bases and J 5 bases; nucleotides not matched to a gene: 9. The CDR3 has 13 amino acids. The CDR3 region has the DNA TGTGCCAGTAGTAAGGGGGCAGGGACTGAAGCTTTCCTT. This sequence encodes CASSKGAGTEAFL.

As concerns this clonotype: One end of the junction fails to match germline, which may point to a read error. The chain links TRBV5-1 to TRBJ2-3; TRBD2 matches at 7 bases. Germline V gene data show CDR1 as SGHRS and CDR2 as YFSETQ. This CDR3 contains 14 residues. Here the CDR3 reads CASSRREGTDTQYF. The CDR3 nucleotides are TGCGCCAGCAGCCGGAGGGAGGGCACAGATACACAGTATTTT.

About this clonotype: Given a much more abundant clone one base away, this may be a read error. V and J are TRBV11-2 and TRBJ2-7; D remains unclear. The germline CDR1 and CDR2 sequences are SGHAT and FQNNGV. This CDR3 is 11 amino acids long. V was pared by 6 bases and J by 7 bases, with 10 bases between. CDR3 region: CASSPATEQYF. CDR3 sequence (DNA): TGTGCCAGCAGTCCAGCCACTGAGCAGTACTTC.

This clonotype appeared once. The junction departs from the called germline gene at one end, perhaps through a read error. The V gene is TRBV6-6, the J gene TRBJ2-7; 7 positions agree with TRBD1. CDR3 length: 14 residues. Per germline, CDR1 MNHNY and CDR2 SVGAGI (reference sequence). CDR3 nucleotides: TGTGCCAACAGTGTTCTGGGACAGCAATACGAGCAATACTTC. Encoded protein: CANSVLGQQYEQYF.

Note on this clonotype: An end of the junction does not agree with germline; a read error may underlie this. The genes are TRBV5-4 and TRBJ2-5; D possibly corresponds to TRBD1 (5 bases). The CDR3 is 13 residues long. CDR1 is SGHNT, CDR2 YYREEE, per germline (reference sequence). CDR3 sequence: CASSLRGQETHYF. The CDR3 DNA sequence: TGTGCCAGCAGCTTGAGGGGCCAAGAGACCCACTACTTC. Complete variable domain (other parts from reference TRBV5-4 and TRBJ2-5): ETGVTQSPTHLIKTRGQQVTLRCSSQSGHNTVSWYQQALGQGPQFIFQYYREEENGRGNFPPRFSGLQFPNYSSELNVNALELDDSALYLCASSLRGQETHYFGPGTRLLVL.